This T cell receptor beta chain was found in a study of T cell changes during pregnancy in multiple sclerosis. Assay used: immunoSEQ multiplex PCR; TCRdb lists only in-frame clones, some missing. This table holds 35,000 to 45,000 clones, approximately 90% found once. The CDR3 extends over 14 amino acids. Germline CDR1 and CDR2: SGHVS and FQNEAQ. V was clipped by 5 bases and J by 2 bases; unmatched bases: 3. The chain combines TRBV7-8 with TRBJ2-7; 10 bases are shared with TRBD1. This clonotype was obtained from a female donor in good health, enrolled as a control in a pregnancy study. The sample consisted of CD4+ T cells from peripheral blood mononuclear cells, taken after pregnancy. For the CDR3, the DNA is TGTGCCAGCAGCCTCGGACAGGGGGCCTACGAGCAGTACTTC. It yields the protein CASSLGQGAYEQYF.